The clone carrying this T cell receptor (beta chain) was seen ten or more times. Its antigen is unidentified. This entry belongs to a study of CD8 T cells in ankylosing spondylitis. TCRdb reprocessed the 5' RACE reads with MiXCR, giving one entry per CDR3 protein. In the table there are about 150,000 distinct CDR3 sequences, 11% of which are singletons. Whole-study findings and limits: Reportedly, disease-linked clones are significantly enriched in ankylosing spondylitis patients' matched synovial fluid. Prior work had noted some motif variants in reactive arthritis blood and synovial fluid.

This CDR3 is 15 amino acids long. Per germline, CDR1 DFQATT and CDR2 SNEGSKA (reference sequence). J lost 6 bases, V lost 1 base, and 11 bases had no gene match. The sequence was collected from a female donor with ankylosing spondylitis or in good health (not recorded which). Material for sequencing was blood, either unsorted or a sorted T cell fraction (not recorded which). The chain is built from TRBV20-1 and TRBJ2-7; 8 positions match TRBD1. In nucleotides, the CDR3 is TGCAGTGCTAGAGCTGCGACAGGGGCAGTCGTCGAGCAGTACTTC. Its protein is CSARAATGAVVEQYF.